This entry is about one T cell receptor beta chain. Looked up from germline, CDR1 is LNHDA and CDR2 is SQIVND (reference sequence). Trimming stripped 1 base from V and 2 bases from J, with 12 bases between. The CDR3 loop spans 16 amino acids. This entry belongs to a study of blood T cell repertoires in COVID-19. Data came from immunoSEQ multiplex PCR; TCRdb stores just in-frame clones and leaves some out. Of 240,000 or so clones listed, over 65% were seen once; the top ten hold around 3.4%. This rearrangement joins TRBV19 to TRBJ1-5; D might be TRBD1 (6 bases). Sequencing was performed on peripheral blood. The TCR originated in a woman of 80 years or more with acute or convalescent COVID-19. The CDR3 loop is CASSIAGRGRNQPQHF. CDR3 DNA sequence: TGTGCCAGTAGTATAGCAGGCAGGGGACGCAATCAGCCCCAGCATTTT.